The TCR beta chain under discussion was sequenced for a study of T-cell reconstitution after alpha-beta-depleted transplantation in children. General study points: Where some patients showed high TCRbeta diversity at day 60, it came from recipient T cells and thymic progenitors that had survived. Reports say that about two months after transplant, the alpha-beta T cells came out of several hundred graft clones that had expanded. Diversity and T-cell counts at one year after transplant derived mostly from new T cells.

Unique molecular identifiers were used in preparing the TCRbeta library. TCRdb re-called the PCR reads through MiXCR, storing one row per CDR3 protein. The repertoire holds around 800,000 distinct CDR3 sequences, with 16% as singletons. Of note for this clonotype: Its antigen is not known.

The V gene lost 4 bases and the J gene lost 4 bases, with 13 bases spanning the gap. This CDR3 is 14 amino acids long. Germline values: CDR1 MNHEY, CDR2 SVGEGT. This rearrangement joins TRBV6-2 or TRBV6-3 to TRBJ1-2; D uncertain. The source is a male patient between 5 and 17 years old who had a stem cell transplant for acute lymphoblastic leukemia, so the T cells may come from the graft donor. Sequenced here: PBMCs, mostly from graft donor cells, sampled 360 days after TCRalphabeta/CD19-depleted stem cell transplant. Written as DNA, the CDR3 is TGTGCCAGCAGTTGGTCCGGGATCAGCTATGGCTACACCTTC. This codes for CASSWSGISYGYTF.